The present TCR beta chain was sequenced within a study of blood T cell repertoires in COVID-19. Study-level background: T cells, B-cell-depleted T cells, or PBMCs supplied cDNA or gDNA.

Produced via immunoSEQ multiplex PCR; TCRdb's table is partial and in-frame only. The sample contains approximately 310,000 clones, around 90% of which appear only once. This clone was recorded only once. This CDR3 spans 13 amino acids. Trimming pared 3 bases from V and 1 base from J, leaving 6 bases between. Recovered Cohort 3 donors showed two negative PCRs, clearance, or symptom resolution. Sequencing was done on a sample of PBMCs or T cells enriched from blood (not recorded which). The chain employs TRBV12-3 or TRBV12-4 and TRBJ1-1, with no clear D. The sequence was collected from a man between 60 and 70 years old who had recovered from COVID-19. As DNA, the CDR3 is TGTGCCAGCAGTTTTGGGCAGAACACTGAAGCTTTCTTT. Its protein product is CASSFGQNTEAFF.